Listed below are T cell receptor beta chains from one sample, sequenced in a study of molecular identifiers for immune sequencing clone quantification. TCRdb re-called the PCR reads through MiXCR, storing one row per CDR3 protein. The data contain hundreds of thousands of distinct CDR3 sequences, around a fifth of them seen just once; the ten biggest clones take up 0.81%. Sample: naive CD8+ T cells from blood, with Jurkat cell RNA spiked in. Receptors were obtained from a human donor in good health. Some libraries in this study had Jurkat cell RNA spiked in. The CDR3 runs from the conserved cysteine through the conserved F or W. The order of the fields is CDR3 DNA, CDR3 protein, V gene, D gene, clone size, J gene. The D gene is left open where the match is weak. Part of the rows lack a size; the others show once, few, many or a class for expanded clones.

CDR3 DNA: TGTGCCAGCAGCAAAGATTTCAATTCAGGGGGCGTCACTGAAGCTTTCTTT
CDR3 protein: CASSKDFNSGGVTEAFF
V gene: TRBV21-1
D gene: .
clone size: many
J gene: TRBJ1-1

CDR3 DNA: TGTGCCATCAGTACCGGCTACTCCTACGAGCAGTACTTC
CDR3 protein: CAISTGYSYEQYF
V gene: TRBV10-3
D gene: .
clone size: .
J gene: TRBJ2-7

CDR3 DNA: TGTGCCAGCAGCCAAGATTTGCGGACTAGCGGGTACAATGAGCAGTTCTTC
CDR3 protein: CASSQDLRTSGYNEQFF
V gene: TRBV3-1
D gene: TRBD2
clone size: few
J gene: TRBJ2-1

CDR3 DNA: TGTGCCACCGCGGGAGGAACTGAAGCTTTCTTT
CDR3 protein: CATAGGTEAFF
V gene: TRBV13
D gene: .
clone size: few
J gene: TRBJ1-1

CDR3 DNA: TGTGCCAGCAGCAGGGCCGACGCTGAAGCTTTCTTT
CDR3 protein: CASSRADAEAFF
V gene: TRBV11-2
D gene: .
clone size: many
J gene: TRBJ1-1

CDR3 DNA: TGTGCCAGCAGTCCGGGACAGCGACAAGAGACCCGGTACTTC
CDR3 protein: CASSPGQRQETRYF
V gene: TRBV12-3/TRBV12-4
D gene: TRBD1
clone size: .
J gene: TRBJ2-5

CDR3 DNA: TGCAGTGCTAATCTTCCGGGAGACTATGGCTACACCTTC
CDR3 protein: CSANLPGDYGYTF
V gene: TRBV20-1
D gene: .
clone size: .
J gene: TRBJ1-2

CDR3 DNA: TGTGCCACCAGTGATTTAACTAGCACAGATACGCAGTATTTT
CDR3 protein: CATSDLTSTDTQYF
V gene: TRBV24-1
D gene: .
clone size: many
J gene: TRBJ2-3

CDR3 DNA: TGTGCCAGCGGCGTATCGGATGGGGCCTACGAGCAGTACTTC
CDR3 protein: CASGVSDGAYEQYF
V gene: TRBV9
D gene: .
clone size: .
J gene: TRBJ2-7

CDR3 DNA: TGTGCCAGCAGCCCGCTCGTCGGGTTAAACACTGAAGCTTTCTTT
CDR3 protein: CASSPLVGLNTEAFF
V gene: TRBV14
D gene: .
clone size: few
J gene: TRBJ1-1